This passage covers 27 T cell receptor beta chains from one sample sequenced in a study of T-cell memory formation after mild COVID-19. Each CDR3 protein is one row after TCRdb ran MiXCR on the 5' RACE reads. In the table there are about 150,000 distinct CDR3 sequences, about a fifth of which are singletons. The sample was PBMCs or a T cell subset sorted from them (not recorded which). The source of these receptors is an adult woman who had mild COVID-19 (a few samples of this study predate the infection). Cell type and time point are not known.

V is TRBV5-6 and J is TRBJ2-1; maybe TRBD2 (6 bases). The CDR3 spans 17 residues. Trimming removed 4 bases at V and 6 bases at J, with 23 bases between. The germline V gene has CDR1 SGHDT and CDR2 YYEEEE. CDR3 sequence reads: CASSPRRRRSAGNEQFF. CDR3 sequence (DNA): TGTGCCAGCAGCCCGAGGAGGAGGCGGTCAGCGGGCAATGAGCAGTTCTTC.

With regard to this clonotype: Germline is not matched at one junction end, which may reflect a read error. This sequence joins TRBV11-2 and TRBJ2-5; D remains ambiguous. Germline V gives CDR1 SGHAT, CDR2 FQNNGV. This CDR3 contains 15 residues. The CDR3 is CASRLVTVLRETQYF. In DNA, the CDR3 is TGTGCCAGCAGATTAGTTACTGTGCTGCGAGAGACCCAGTACTTC.

This clonotype was seen a few times. The genes are TRBV5-1 and TRBJ2-7; D possibly corresponds to TRBD1 (6 bases). CDR1 is SGHRS and CDR2 is YFSETQ in the germline V gene. This CDR3 contains 13 residues. With 0 bases removed from V and 5 bases from J, the gap between germline ends came to 9 bases. CDR3 coding DNA: TGCGCCAGCAGCTTGGTCAGGGGTAACGAGCAGTACTTC. Amino acids: CASSLVRGNEQYF.

The rearrangement links TRBV11-2 to TRBJ1-1; D call uncertain. Trimming removed 5 bases from V and 8 bases from J, with 15 bases in between. This CDR3 is built from 13 residues. Germline V CDR1 and CDR2: SGHAT, FQNNGV. CDR3 DNA sequence: TGTGCCAGCAGCCTGGGGATGGAGCTGGAAGCTTTCTTT. Amino acid sequence: CASSLGMELEAFF.

CDR3 nucleotides: TGTGCCAGCAGCTTGGCTAGCTGGGGGCCAGATACGCAGTATTTT. It is translated as CASSLASWGPDTQYF. The V gene is TRBV7-2, the J gene TRBJ2-3, with D perhaps TRBD1 (6 bases). V lost 3 bases to trimming and J lost 4 bases, with 14 bases between them. The CDR3 has 15 residues. Germline CDR1 and CDR2: SGHTA and FQGNSA.

This clonotype appeared once. The rearrangement uses TRBV2 and TRBJ1-1; possible D gene TRBD1, 5 bases. V was cut by 5 bases and J by 4 bases, with 11 bases left in between. Looked up from germline, CDR1 is SNHLY and CDR2 is FYNNEI. The CDR3 consists of 13 residues. CDR3 region: CASSKGWGTEAFF. In DNA form, the CDR3 reads TGTGCCAGCAGTAAGGGGTGGGGCACTGAAGCTTTCTTT.

This clonotype came up many times. The chain combines TRBV11-2 with TRBJ2-2; perhaps TRBD1 as D (5 bases). The CDR3 covers 15 residues. V was pared by 0 bases and J by 4 bases, with 9 bases between. CDR1 and CDR2 from the germline V gene are SGHAT and FQNNGV. The CDR3 nucleotides read TGTGCCAGCAGCTTAGACAGGGCGTCCACCGGGGAGCTGTTTTTT. It codes for CASSLDRASTGELFF. Using reference TRBV11-2 and TRBJ2-2 for the parts outside the CDR3, the full variable domain is EAGVAQSPRYKIIEKRQSVAFWCNPISGHATLYWYQQILGQGPKLLIQFQNNGVVDDSQLPKDRFSAERLKGVDSTLKIQPAKLEDSAVYLCASSLDRASTGELFFGEGSRLTVL.

This clonotype appeared a few times. CDR3 DNA sequence: TGCGCCAGCAGCTTGGGGGGACAGGCTAACATTCAGTACTTC. Translating it yields CASSLGGQANIQYF. The J gene is TRBJ2-4, the V gene TRBV5-1, with 8 nucleotides matching TRBD1. Germline V gene data show CDR1 as SGHRS and CDR2 as YFSETQ. V was pared by 0 bases and J by 7 bases, with 3 bases of the junction left unmatched. CDR3 size: 14 residues. Supplemented by reference TRBV5-1 and TRBJ2-4, the full variable domain reads KAGVTQTPRYLIKTRGQQVTLSCSPISGHRSVSWYQQTPGQGLQFLFEYFSETQRNKGNFPGRFSGRQFSNSRSEMNVSTLELGDSALYLCASSLGGQANIQYFGAGTRLSVL.

The chain employs TRBV7-2 and TRBJ1-1, with 7 positions matching TRBD1. Germline V lookup: CDR1 SGHTA, CDR2 FQGNSA. The CDR3 loop spans 18 amino acids. The J segment lost 1 base and the V segment lost 3 bases, leaving 14 bases of the junction unmatched. CDR3 protein: CASSFPLRGLKPNTEAFF. The CDR3 DNA follows: TGTGCCAGCAGCTTCCCCCTTAGGGGGCTAAAACCGAACACTGAAGCTTTCTTT.

In its sample, this clonotype was seen a few times. The V call is TRBV5-1, the J call TRBJ2-1; the match to TRBD1 covers 9 bases. The CDR3 loop spans 14 amino acids. Trimming at V came to 5 bases and at J to 6 bases, leaving 6 bases not matched to a gene. Per germline, CDR1 SGHRS and CDR2 YFSETQ. CDR3 coding DNA: TGCGCCAGCAGGTCGACAGGGGGGTCCAATGAGCAGTTCTTC. It specifies CASRSTGGSNEQFF.

This clonotype was seen many times. The rearrangement links TRBV3-1 to TRBJ2-5; unclear D gene. Deletions cut 1 base from V and 7 bases from J, with 13 bases between. Germline CDR1 LGHDT, CDR2 YNNKEL (reference sequence). The CDR3 loop spans 14 amino acids. The CDR3 is CASSQGNLERTQYF. The CDR3 DNA sequence: TGTGCCAGCAGCCAAGGAAACCTGGAAAGGACCCAGTACTTC.

This clonotype was counted only a few times. For the CDR3, the DNA is TGCGCCAGCAGAGTGCTTGGACGGACCGCGCTCACTGAAGCTTTCTTT. Translated, it gives CASRVLGRTALTEAFF. V gene TRBV5-1 combines with J gene TRBJ1-1; no reliable D call. Germline V gene sequence: CDR1 SGHRS, CDR2 YFSETQ. V shed 5 bases and J shed 4 bases, with 21 bases lying between them. CDR3 length: 16 residues.

This clonotype was counted a few times. The chain links TRBV7-8 to TRBJ1-3; 7 positions match TRBD1. The CDR3 is 16 residues long. The V gene's germline CDR1 is SGHVS and CDR2 FQNEAQ. With V trimmed by 0 bases and J by 7 bases, 9 bases remained unmatched. CDR3 sequence reads: CASSLAPTGNINTIYF. CDR3 DNA: TGTGCCAGCAGCTTAGCGCCGACAGGGAATATCAACACCATATATTTT. Full variable domain (missing parts from reference TRBV7-8 and TRBJ1-3): GAGVSQSPRYKVAKRGQDVALRCDPISGHVSLFWYQQALGQGPEFLTYFQNEAQLDKSGLPSDRFFAERPEGSVSTLKIQRTQQEDSAVYLCASSLAPTGNINTIYFGEGSWLTVV.

The chain couples TRBV5-4 to TRBJ2-1, with D maybe TRBD1 (5 bases). Trimming removed 1 base from V and 9 bases from J, with 11 bases in between. The CDR3 covers 13 residues. Germline CDR1 and CDR2: SGHNT and YYREEE (reference sequence). The CDR3 loop reads CASSLKGHPEQFF. The CDR3 DNA reads as TGTGCCAGCAGCTTGAAAGGACACCCTGAGCAGTTCTTC.

This clonotype was seen only a few times. This chain links TRBV7-9 with TRBJ1-1, with TRBD1 matching over 7 bases. With V trimmed by 10 bases and J by 4 bases, 12 bases remained unmatched. This CDR3 spans 14 amino acids. CDR1 and CDR2 from the germline V gene are SEHNR and FQNEAQ (reference sequence). CDR3 DNA: TGTGCCACACTCCTCGACAGGGTGTTCACTGAAGCTTTCTTT. Protein product: CATLLDRVFTEAFF. Full variable domain (outside the CDR3, taken from reference TRBV7-9 and TRBJ1-1): DTGVSQNPRHKITKRGQNVTFRCDPISEHNRLYWYRQTLGQGPEFLTYFQNEAQLEKSRLLSDRFSAERPKGSFSTLEIQRTEQGDSAMYLCATLLDRVFTEAFFGQGTRLTVV.

This rearrangement joins TRBV4-2 to TRBJ2-5; D is uncertain. This CDR3 contains 16 residues. Trimming removed 0 bases from V and 2 bases from J, with 13 bases in between. CDR1 is LGHNA, CDR2 YNFKEQ, per germline. CDR3 residues: CASSQDPARRQETQYF. DNA of the CDR3: TGTGCCAGCAGCCAAGATCCGGCACGGCGGCAAGAGACCCAGTACTTC.

In nucleotides, the CDR3 is TGTGCCAGCAGTCCCAGACAGGGGGCGGTTGAGACCCAGTACTTC. Its protein product is CASSPRQGAVETQYF. This chain connects TRBV12-3 or TRBV12-4 to TRBJ2-5; 10 bases align to TRBD1. CDR3 length: 15 amino acids. Trimming cost V 5 bases and J 5 bases; bases outside gene matches: 8.

V and J are TRBV18 and TRBJ2-7; the D gene could be TRBD1 or TRBD2 (5 bases each). This CDR3 has 15 residues. The V and J ends lost 2 bases and 0 bases respectively, with 11 bases between them. In germline, CDR1 is KGHSH, CDR2 LQKENI. The CDR3: CASSPGRGDSYEQYF. The CDR3 DNA reads TGTGCCAGCTCACCAGGAAGAGGGGACTCCTACGAGCAGTACTTC.

This sequence joins TRBV7-6 and TRBJ1-4, with 7 bases matching TRBD1. The J segment lost 6 bases and the V segment lost 1 base, leaving 5 bases of the junction unmatched. CDR1 is SGHVS and CDR2 is FNYEAQ in the germline V gene. This CDR3 contains 15 residues. CDR3 region: CASSLEGTDYEKLFF. DNA of the CDR3: TGTGCCAGCAGCTTAGAAGGGACAGATTATGAAAAACTGTTTTTT.

This clonotype came up a few times. V is TRBV5-1 and J is TRBJ2-2; D might be TRBD1 or TRBD2, each matching 6 bases. The CDR3 has 16 residues. CDR1 is SGHRS, CDR2 YFSETQ, per germline. Deletions cut 0 bases from V and 1 base from J, with 10 bases between. The CDR3 DNA sequence: TGCGCCAGCAGCTTGGAGGGGGGCCGGAACACCGGGGAGCTGTTTTTT. The encoded protein is CASSLEGGRNTGELFF.

This clonotype has just a few counts. The chain carries TRBV5-5 and TRBJ1-5, with D perhaps matching TRBD1 (6 bases). CDR1 and CDR2 (germline): SGHKS, YYEKEE (reference sequence). This CDR3 region has 15 residues. The V end was cut by 5 bases, the J end by 0 bases, with 12 bases between. The DNA for the CDR3 is TGTGCCAGCAGACCGGGACACATTAGCAATCAGCCCCAGCATTTT. Its translation: CASRPGHISNQPQHF.

This clonotype appeared many times. V and J are TRBV11-2 and TRBJ2-2; no reliable D call. The CDR3 spans 13 residues. V lost 6 bases to trimming and J lost 0 bases, with 5 bases between them. Germline CDR1 reads SGHAT; CDR2 reads FQNNGV. The CDR3 nucleotides read TGTGCCAGCAGTCGCACGAACACCGGGGAGCTGTTTTTT. Translating gives CASSRTNTGELFF.

This chain connects TRBV20-1 to TRBJ1-6; D is unresolved. From germline, CDR1 is DFQATT and CDR2 SNEGSKA (reference sequence). The CDR3 covers 13 residues. With 5 bases removed from V and 9 bases from J, the gap between germline ends came to 14 bases. For the CDR3, the DNA is TGCAGTGCTCTAGGGATTATGGGTTCACCCCTCCACTTT. This encodes CSALGIMGSPLHF.

This clonotype was observed a handful of times. The chain combines TRBV12-3 or TRBV12-4 with TRBJ2-3; 10 positions agree with TRBD2. With V trimmed by 6 bases and J by 4 bases, 4 bases remained unmatched. The CDR3 spans 14 residues. CDR3 nucleotides: TGTGCCAGCAGATCCGGGACTAGCGCAGATACGCAGTATTTT. This translates into CASRSGTSADTQYF.

This chain joins TRBV12-3 or TRBV12-4 and TRBJ2-3; 13 bases map to TRBD2. The CDR3 totals 19 residues. V lost 6 bases and J lost 5; bases outside the gene matches: 17. The CDR3 nucleotides read TGTGCCAGCAGCTCTGGACTAGCGGGAGTGGCCAGATGGCGAGATACGCAGTATTTT. It encodes CASSSGLAGVARWRDTQYF.

The chain carries TRBV12-3 or TRBV12-4 and TRBJ2-3; D possibly uses TRBD1 or TRBD2 (7 bases each). The CDR3 runs 15 residues. The V end lost 7 bases, the J end lost 0 bases, and 14 bases lay between the germline ends. In DNA form, the CDR3 reads TGTGCCAGCAAGGGGGCTAGCGGAAGCACAGATACGCAGTATTTT. It codes for CASKGASGSTDTQYF.

The sample holds many counts of this clonotype. This chain uses TRBV12-3 or TRBV12-4 with TRBJ2-7, with 9 bases lining up with TRBD1. There are 15 residues in the CDR3. The V and J ends lost 5 bases and 2 bases, in that order; junction bases with no gene match: 7. CDR3 region: CASSLTGTGTYEQYF. DNA for the CDR3: TGTGCCAGCAGTCTTACCGGGACAGGGACCTACGAGCAGTACTTC.